The next 20 T cell receptor beta chains were all read from a single sample in a study of T cell responses to AZD1222 COVID-19 vaccine. Using immunoSEQ multiplex PCR, the repertoire was profiled, and TCRdb retains in-frame clones only, with some absent. This sample has some 81,000 clones, with about 82% found just once. The specimen comprised peripheral blood, sampled 28 days after the second AZD1222 dose. These receptors originate from an adult who received the AZD1222 COVID-19 vaccine.

CDR3 residues: CASSSLAGGNEQYF. CDR3 coding DNA: TGTGCCAGCAGCTCCTTAGCGGGAGGGAACGAGCAGTACTTC. J is TRBJ2-7 and V is TRBV5-4; the match to TRBD2 covers 11 bases. CDR3 length equals 14 residues. Germline values: CDR1 SGHNT, CDR2 YYREEE (reference sequence). Unmatched junction bases numbered 4, after V lost 3 bases and J lost 5 bases.

This clone was detected once. The chain recombines TRBV6-5 with TRBJ2-1; D possibly corresponds to TRBD1 (6 bases). The V gene's germline CDR1 is MNHEY and CDR2 SVGAGI. CDR3 size: 15 residues. Trimming left V 2 bases short and J 3 bases short, with 11 bases between. The CDR3 region has the DNA TGTGCCAGCAGTTACCTGTACAGGGACTACAATGAGCAGTTCTTC. Translation gives CASSYLYRDYNEQFF.

This chain links TRBV9 with TRBJ1-4; perhaps TRBD1 as D (5 bases). The V gene's germline CDR1 is SGDLS and CDR2 YYNGEE. Trimming took 0 bases from V and 4 from J, leaving 7 bases between them. The CDR3 extends over 14 amino acids. In nucleotides, the CDR3 is TGTGCCAGCAGCGTAGGAGGGGTTAATGAAAAACTGTTTTTT. Translation gives CASSVGGVNEKLFF.

The chain carries TRBV2 and TRBJ2-1; possibly TRBD1 for D (5 bases). Germline CDR1 and CDR2: SNHLY and FYNNEI. This CDR3 spans 15 amino acids. Trimming pared 1 base from V and 5 bases from J, leaving 12 bases between. CDR3 nucleotides: TGTGCCAGCAGTGAAGGGGGCACTACCAACAATGAGCAGTTCTTC. It encodes CASSEGGTTNNEQFF.

This chain joins TRBV28 and TRBJ2-2; D is uncertain. Looked up from germline, CDR1 is MDHEN and CDR2 is SYDVKM. This CDR3 has 13 amino acids. V was trimmed by 4 bases and J by 1 base, leaving 4 bases between them. CDR3 sequence: CASSYQNTGELFF. CDR3 DNA sequence: TGTGCCAGCAGTTACCAGAACACCGGGGAGCTGTTTTTT.

This chain connects TRBV27 to TRBJ2-7, with D perhaps assigned TRBD1 or TRBD2 (6 bases each). The CDR3 totals 15 residues. In germline, CDR1 is MNHEY, CDR2 SMNVEV (reference sequence). Trimming took 6 bases from V and 0 from J, leaving 15 bases between them. CDR3 nucleotide sequence: TGTGCCAGCAGCCGAGGGGGGACACTCTCCTACGAGCAGTACTTC. Translated: CASSRGGTLSYEQYF.

The chain carries TRBV11-3 and TRBJ2-3; tentatively, D is TRBD1 or TRBD2 (6 bases each). V lost 5 bases and J lost 0, with 18 bases in between. Germline V CDR1 and CDR2: SGHNT, YENEEA. The CDR3 is made up of 17 amino acids. This chain's CDR3 is CASSGSGGGTSTDTQYF. The CDR3 nucleotides read TGTGCCAGCAGCGGTAGCGGAGGGGGGACTAGCACAGATACGCAGTATTTT.

The V call is TRBV10-2, the J call TRBJ2-2; no reliable D call. Trimming took 6 bases from V and 0 from J, leaving 5 bases between them. The CDR3 is made up of 13 amino acids. The germline V gene encodes CDR1 WSHSY and CDR2 SAAADI. This CDR3 is CASRQSNTGELFF. The CDR3, as DNA: TGCGCCAGCAGACAGTCGAACACCGGGGAGCTGTTTTTT.

The chain employs TRBV21-1 and TRBJ2-2; TRBD2, the table's D call, was not compared with the DNA. TRBV21-1 is designated a pseudogene. The CDR3 runs to 18 residues. The chain's CDR3 is CASSKHREGATASGELFF. The CDR3 DNA reads TGTGCCAGCAGCAAGCACCGGGAGGGGGCCACTGCCAGCGGGGAGCTGTTTTTT.

Only a few counts were recorded for this clone. This chain joins TRBV2 and TRBJ2-7, with TRBD1 matching 10 bases. The CDR3 is 12 amino acids. V shed 11 bases, J shed 5 bases, and the junction held 6 bases outside the gene matches. The V gene's germline CDR1 is SNHLY and CDR2 FYNNEI. The CDR3 bases are TGTGCCGGCCGGGACAGGGGAAACGAGCAGTACTTC. It translates to CAGRDRGNEQYF.

The chain carries TRBV2 and TRBJ2-3; D perhaps matches TRBD2 (5 bases). CDR3 length equals 15 residues. The V end lost 5 bases, the J end lost 0 bases, and 12 bases lay between the germline ends. Germline lookup yields CDR1 SNHLY and CDR2 FYNNEI. The CDR3 reads CASSRGITSTDTQYF. In DNA, the CDR3 is TGTGCCAGCAGTCGGGGAATCACTAGCACAGATACGCAGTATTTT. The full variable domain, its missing parts supplied by reference TRBV2 and TRBJ2-3, is EPEVTQTPSHQVTQMGQEVILRCVPISNHLYFYWYRQILGQKVEFLVSFYNNEISEKSEIFDDQFSVERPDGSNFTLKIRSTKLEDSAMYFCASSRGITSTDTQYFGPGTRLTVL.

V is TRBV5-1 and J is TRBJ1-4; weak D call: TRBD1 (5 bases). The CDR3 runs 15 residues. Per germline, CDR1 SGHRS and CDR2 YFSETQ. V was trimmed by 1 base and J by 7 bases, leaving 14 bases between them. The CDR3, as DNA: TGCGCCAGCAGCTTGAGGGGTGGTTTGGTTGAAAAACTGTTTTTT. Translating it yields CASSLRGGLVEKLFF.

This rearrangement joins TRBV11-2 to TRBJ2-6; no reliable D call. The V gene's germline CDR1 is SGHAT and CDR2 FQNNGV. CDR3 length: 16 amino acids. V was shortened by 5 bases and J by 0 bases, with 11 bases between the two germline ends. The CDR3 is CASSPSRSSGANVLTF. The CDR3 DNA reads as TGTGCCAGCAGCCCCTCACGTAGCTCTGGGGCCAACGTCCTGACTTTC.

There are a few counts of this clone. The rearrangement links TRBV19 to TRBJ1-2; D is ambiguous. There are 13 residues in the CDR3. The V gene's germline CDR1 is LNHDA and CDR2 SQIVND (reference sequence). Between the trimmed V and J ends, which lost 7 bases and 8 bases, there was a span of 17 bases. As DNA, the CDR3 is TGTGCCAGTAACCCCCTGGTGCCGGGAGGCTACACCTTC. This translates into CASNPLVPGGYTF.

The rearrangement links TRBV27 to TRBJ1-2; no clear D. Trimming took 5 bases from V and 3 from J, leaving 13 bases between them. The CDR3 length is 14 residues. From germline, CDR1 is MNHEY and CDR2 SMNVEV (reference sequence). The CDR3 spells CASSPMGSDYGYTF. Written as DNA, the CDR3 is TGTGCCAGCAGTCCTATGGGTAGTGACTATGGCTACACCTTC.

The J gene is TRBJ1-5, the V gene TRBV7-9, with a tentative D call TRBD1 (5 bases). The germline CDR1 and CDR2 sequences are SEHNR and FQNEAQ (reference sequence). V lost 5 bases and J lost 2, with 13 bases in between. This CDR3 comprises 15 residues. The CDR3 nucleotides are TGTGCCAGCAGCCAGGGACCGGTTCGCAATCAGCCCCAGCATTTT. Its protein product is CASSQGPVRNQPQHF.

The chain recombines TRBV10-2 with TRBJ2-1, with D perhaps TRBD2 (5 bases). Germline CDR1 reads WSHSY; CDR2 reads SAAADI. The V end lost 5 bases, the J end lost 10 bases, and 12 bases lay between the germline ends. This CDR3 is 12 amino acids long. The CDR3 DNA follows: TGCGCCAGCAGTAACGGAGGAGGAGAGCAGTTCTTC. As protein: CASSNGGGEQFF.

The rearrangement joins TRBV2 to TRBJ1-2; D remains ambiguous. V lost 7 bases and J lost 7, with 22 bases in between. The germline V gene has CDR1 SNHLY and CDR2 FYNNEI. There are 15 residues in the CDR3. The CDR3 is CASTSGISLVSGYTF. Here the CDR3 DNA reads TGTGCCAGCACCTCCGGGATTTCCCTTGTTAGTGGCTACACCTTC.

The chain links TRBV3-1 (or the pseudogene TRBV3-2) to TRBJ2-3, with no clear D. V dropped 0 bases and J dropped 1 base, with 8 bases sitting between them. CDR3 length equals 15 residues. CDR1 is LGHDT, CDR2 YNNKEL, per germline (reference sequence). CDR3 residues: CASSQDQRRTDTQYF. The CDR3 bases are TGTGCCAGCAGCCAAGACCAAAGACGCACAGATACGCAGTATTTT.

The V and J genes are TRBV6-2 or TRBV6-3 and TRBJ2-5; 10 nucleotides align to TRBD1. Trimming removed 6 bases from V and 3 bases from J; junction bases left unmatched: 4. The CDR3 totals 14 residues. Looked up from germline, CDR1 is MNHEY and CDR2 is SVGEGT. The chain's CDR3 is CASSPGTGEETQYF. The CDR3 bases are TGTGCCAGCAGCCCCGGGACAGGGGAAGAGACCCAGTACTTC.